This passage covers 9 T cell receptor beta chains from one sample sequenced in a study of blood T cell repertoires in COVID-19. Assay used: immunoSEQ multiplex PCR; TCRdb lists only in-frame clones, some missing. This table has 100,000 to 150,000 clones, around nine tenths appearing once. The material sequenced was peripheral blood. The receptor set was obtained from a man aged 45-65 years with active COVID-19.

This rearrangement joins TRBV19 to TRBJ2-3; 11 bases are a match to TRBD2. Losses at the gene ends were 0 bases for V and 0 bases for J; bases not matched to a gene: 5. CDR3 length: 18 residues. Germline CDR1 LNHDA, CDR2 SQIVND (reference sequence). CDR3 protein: CASSIDSSSGRSTDTQYF. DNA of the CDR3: TGTGCCAGTAGTATAGATAGCTCTAGCGGGAGGAGCACAGATACGCAGTATTTT.

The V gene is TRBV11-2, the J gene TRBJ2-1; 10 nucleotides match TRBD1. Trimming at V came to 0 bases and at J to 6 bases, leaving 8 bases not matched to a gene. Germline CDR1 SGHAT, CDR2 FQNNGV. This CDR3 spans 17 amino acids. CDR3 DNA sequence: TGTGCCAGCAGCTTAGAATCCGGGACAGGGGCGATCAATGAGCAGTTCTTC. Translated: CASSLESGTGAINEQFF.

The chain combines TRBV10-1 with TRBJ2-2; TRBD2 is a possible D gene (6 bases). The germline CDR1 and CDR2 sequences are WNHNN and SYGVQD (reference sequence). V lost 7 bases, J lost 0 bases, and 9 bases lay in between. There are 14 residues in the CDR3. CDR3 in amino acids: CASMAGTNTGELFF. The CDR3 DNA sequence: TGCGCCAGCATGGCGGGGACGAACACCGGGGAGCTGTTTTTT.

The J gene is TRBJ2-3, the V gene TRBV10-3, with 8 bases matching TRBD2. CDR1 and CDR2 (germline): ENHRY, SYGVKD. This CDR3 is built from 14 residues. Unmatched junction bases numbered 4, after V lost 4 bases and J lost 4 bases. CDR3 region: CAISAMTSADTQYF. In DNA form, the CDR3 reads TGTGCCATCAGTGCCATGACTAGCGCAGATACGCAGTATTTT.

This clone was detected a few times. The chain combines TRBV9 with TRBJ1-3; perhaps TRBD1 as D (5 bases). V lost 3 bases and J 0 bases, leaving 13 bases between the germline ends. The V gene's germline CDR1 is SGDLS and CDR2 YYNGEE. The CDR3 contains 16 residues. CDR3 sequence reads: CASSDLSGGSGNTIYF. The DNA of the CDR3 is TGTGCCAGCAGCGACCTCTCCGGGGGCTCTGGAAACACCATATATTTT.

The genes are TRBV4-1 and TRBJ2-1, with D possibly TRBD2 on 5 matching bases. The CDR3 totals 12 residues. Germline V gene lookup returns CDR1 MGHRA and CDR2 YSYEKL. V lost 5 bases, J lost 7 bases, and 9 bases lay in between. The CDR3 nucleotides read TGCGCCAGCAGCTATACTAGTAATGAGCAGTTCTTC. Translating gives CASSYTSNEQFF.

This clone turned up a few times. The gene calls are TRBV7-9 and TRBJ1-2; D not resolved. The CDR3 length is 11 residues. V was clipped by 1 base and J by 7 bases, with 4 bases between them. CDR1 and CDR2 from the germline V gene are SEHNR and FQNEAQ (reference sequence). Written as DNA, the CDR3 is TGTGCCAGCAGCTTAGTATTTGGCTACACCTTC. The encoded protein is CASSLVFGYTF.

The CDR3 loop reads CASNDGQGLFQPQHF. For the CDR3, the DNA is TGTGCCAGCAATGACGGACAGGGGTTATTTCAGCCCCAGCATTTT. This chain links TRBV6-6 with TRBJ1-5, with 9 bases lining up with TRBD1. The germline V gene encodes CDR1 MNHNY and CDR2 SVGAGI (reference sequence). V dropped 7 bases and J dropped 6; count of bases not matched to a gene: 10. The CDR3 is 15 residues long.

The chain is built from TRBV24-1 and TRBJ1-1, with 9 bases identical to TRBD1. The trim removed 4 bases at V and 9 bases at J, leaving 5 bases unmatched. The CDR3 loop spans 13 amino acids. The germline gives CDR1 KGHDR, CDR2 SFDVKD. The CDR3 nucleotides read TGTGCCACCAGTGACCTGGGGACAGGGAAAGCTTTCTTT. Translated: CATSDLGTGKAFF.